Listed here are 27 T cell receptor beta chains from one sample, sequenced in a study of beta chain features in type 1 diabetes. Study-wide findings and caveats: Significant though moderate, a shortening of TCRB CDR3s appeared in all four CD4+ subsets of Type 1 diabetes patients.

The investigators reverse transcribed all of the isolated RNA, so they sequenced expressed TCRB transcripts. Libraries were prepared by immunoSEQ multiplex PCR; TCRdb keeps only in-frame clonotypes and omits some of them. This sample has 140,000 to 150,000 clones, with 13% found just once. Their antigens remain unidentified. Sequenced: central memory CD4+ T cells from blood. These receptors all come from a man aged 18-30 years with type 1 diabetes.

This clone was detected only a few times. The chain combines TRBV18 with TRBJ2-1, with D possibly being TRBD1 or TRBD2 (5 bases each). Germline V gives CDR1 KGHSH, CDR2 LQKENI. V was pared by 5 bases and J by 0 bases, with 11 bases between. This CDR3 spans 15 amino acids. The CDR3 spells CASSRGEGSYNEQFF. Written as DNA, the CDR3 is TGTGCCAGCTCAAGGGGCGAGGGCTCCTACAATGAGCAGTTCTTC.

V is TRBV5-6 and J is TRBJ2-1, with 11 bases identical to TRBD2. The CDR3 has 17 residues. CDR1 and CDR2 (germline): SGHDT, YYEEEE. Unmatched junction bases numbered 7, after V lost 0 bases and J lost 5 bases. In nucleotides, the CDR3 is TGTGCCAGCAGCTTGGATTTACTAGCGGGGGCCCACAATGAGCAGTTCTTC. Its translation is CASSLDLLAGAHNEQFF.

This clone was picked up a small number of times. This chain connects TRBV5-4 to TRBJ2-2; D is perhaps TRBD2 (5 bases). Trimming took 4 bases from V and 3 from J, leaving 16 bases between them. Looked up from germline, CDR1 is SGHNT and CDR2 is YYREEE (reference sequence). The CDR3 covers 16 residues. The CDR3 coding sequence is TGTGCCAGCAGCCCGGGGTCCCGAAGCGACACCGGGGAGCTGTTTTTT. It is translated as CASSPGSRSDTGELFF.

Turning to this clone: One end of the junction is discordant with germline, which a read error may explain. The J gene is TRBJ2-3, the V gene TRBV6-6; perhaps TRBD1 as D (5 bases). This CDR3 is 15 amino acids long. CDR1 is MNHNY, CDR2 SVGAGI, per germline (reference sequence). CDR3 nucleotide sequence: TGTGCCAGCAGTTCCGCTGGGTTGGCAACAGGTACGCAGTATTTT. It yields the protein CASSSAGLATGTQYF.

This clone was counted only a few times. An end of the junction differs from the germline gene, which may be a read error. This chain joins TRBV19 and TRBJ1-1; no clear D. This CDR3 is built from 12 residues. Germline CDR1 reads LNHDA; CDR2 reads SQIVND (reference sequence). CDR3 coding DNA: TGTGCTAGTAAGGCCCTCGGACGGTGGACTTTCTTT. Its protein is CASKALGRWTFF.

This chain joins TRBV5-1 and TRBJ1-1; D might be TRBD1 (5 bases). The CDR3 contains 13 residues. Trimming shortened V by 4 bases and J by 4 bases, and 11 bases separated the two germline ends. Germline V gene sequence: CDR1 SGHRS, CDR2 YFSETQ. CDR3 nucleotides: TGCGCCAGCAGCGGGCAGGGAGCCACTGAAGCTTTCTTT. This gives the protein CASSGQGATEAFF.

This clone was recorded a few times. V is TRBV28 and J is TRBJ1-2; D is perhaps TRBD1 (6 bases). Trimming removed 7 bases at V and 8 bases at J, with 17 bases between. Germline values: CDR1 MDHEN, CDR2 SYDVKM. The CDR3 runs to 13 residues. The CDR3 loop is CASTESGAGGYTF. DNA for the CDR3: TGTGCCAGCACCGAATCGGGGGCTGGAGGCTACACCTTC.

This clone has more than one count but fewer than ten. The CDR3 sequence: CAWSPSKGQKGYGYTF. For the CDR3, the DNA is TGTGCCTGGAGCCCCTCCAAGGGACAGAAAGGCTATGGCTACACCTTC. J is TRBJ1-2 and V is TRBV30; TRBD1 matches at 7 bases. Germline values: CDR1 GTSNPN, CDR2 SVGIG (reference sequence). V shed 3 bases and J 4 bases; nucleotides not matched to a gene: 14. The CDR3 loop spans 16 amino acids.

This clone was detected only a few times. This chain connects TRBV5-4 to TRBJ1-6; D possibly corresponds to TRBD1 (5 bases). Per the germline V gene, CDR1 is SGHNT and CDR2 is YYREEE (reference sequence). The CDR3 runs 14 residues. The V end was cut by 3 bases, the J end by 9 bases, with 13 bases between. The CDR3 nucleotides read TGTGCCAGCAGCTCGGACGGGGGGTCTTCACCCCTCCACTTT. Translating gives CASSSDGGSSPLHF. Looking up the rest from reference TRBV5-4 and TRBJ1-6 gives the full variable domain: ETGVTQSPTHLIKTRGQQVTLRCSSQSGHNTVSWYQQALGQGPQFIFQYYREEENGRGNFPPRFSGLQFPNYSSELNVNALELDDSALYLCASSSDGGSSPLHFGNGTRLTVT.

The CDR3 region has the DNA TGCGCCAGCAGCTTGGAGGGACAGGGCTACGAGCAGTACTTC. This encodes CASSLEGQGYEQYF. The rearrangement links TRBV5-1 to TRBJ2-7, with TRBD1 matching over 9 bases. This CDR3 region has 14 residues. Germline CDR1 and CDR2: SGHRS and YFSETQ. Trimming at V came to 0 bases and at J to 3 bases, leaving 1 base not matched to a gene.

This clone was seen a handful of times. V and J are TRBV10-3 and TRBJ2-3, with 12 bases matching TRBD2. The CDR3 runs 15 residues. The J segment lost 2 bases and the V segment lost 5 bases, leaving 2 bases of the junction unmatched. The V gene's germline CDR1 is ENHRY and CDR2 SYGVKD. This chain's CDR3 is CAISLAGGLTDTQYF. In DNA form, the CDR3 reads TGTGCCATCAGTCTAGCGGGGGGGCTCACAGATACGCAGTATTTT.

This clone has just a few counts. The chain recombines TRBV5-4 with TRBJ2-3; a possible D gene is TRBD2 (7 bases). CDR1 and CDR2 (germline): SGHNT, YYREEE (reference sequence). This CDR3 spans 16 amino acids. Trimming removed 2 bases at V and 2 bases at J, with 15 bases between. CDR3 nucleotides: TGTGCCAGCAGCTTAGGCGGGGGCAGACCCACAGATACGCAGTATTTT. Translating gives CASSLGGGRPTDTQYF.

The count of this clone is one. This chain joins TRBV15 and TRBJ2-5; D gene unclear. This CDR3 contains 13 residues. V was pared by 0 bases and J by 3 bases, with 5 bases between. Germline V lookup: CDR1 LNHNV, CDR2 YYDKDF (reference sequence). The CDR3 DNA sequence: TGTGCCACCAGCAGAGATCGCAAAGAGACCCAGTACTTC. Its translation is CATSRDRKETQYF.

This chain joins TRBV6-1 and TRBJ1-6; D uncertain. The V end was cut by 1 base, the J end by 7 bases, with 5 bases between. CDR1 and CDR2 from the germline V gene are MNHNS and SASEGT. The CDR3 consists of 13 residues. The CDR3 region has the DNA TGTGCCAGCAGTGAAGTTAGAAATTCACCCCTCCACTTT. Its protein product is CASSEVRNSPLHF.

This clone was seen a handful of times. DNA for the CDR3: TGTGCCAGCAGCTCACGACGGGGACTCAGCGGCGAAGCAGATACGCAGTATTTT. It yields the protein CASSSRRGLSGEADTQYF. This sequence joins TRBV7-8 and TRBJ2-3, with D possibly TRBD2 on 6 matching bases. Germline CDR1 reads SGHVS; CDR2 reads FQNEAQ. This CDR3 has 18 residues. Trimming shortened V by 4 bases and J by 4 bases, and 24 bases separated the two germline ends.

This clone has more than one count but fewer than ten. The V gene is TRBV19, the J gene TRBJ1-5, with D hard to call. Deletions cut 3 bases from V and 6 bases from J, with 9 bases between. Germline V gene sequence: CDR1 LNHDA, CDR2 SQIVND (reference sequence). CDR3 length: 13 amino acids. In DNA, the CDR3 is TGTGCCAGTAGTATGGAGGGCGGTCAGCCCCAGCATTTT. Translated: CASSMEGGQPQHF.

The chain combines TRBV5-4 with TRBJ1-2; D is undetermined. Trimming took off 0 bases at V and 2 bases at J, with 11 bases between the two ends. The CDR3 runs to 15 residues. From germline, CDR1 is SGHNT and CDR2 YYREEE (reference sequence). CDR3 bases: TGTGCCAGCAGCTTGGATCAGGCCGGCAACTATGGCTACACCTTC. It encodes CASSLDQAGNYGYTF. The entire variable domain, with the rest obtained from reference TRBV5-4 and TRBJ1-2, is as follows: ETGVTQSPTHLIKTRGQQVTLRCSSQSGHNTVSWYQQALGQGPQFIFQYYREEENGRGNFPPRFSGLQFPNYSSELNVNALELDDSALYLCASSLDQAGNYGYTFGSGTRLTVV.

The chain combines TRBV9 with TRBJ2-7, with 7 nucleotides matching TRBD1. This CDR3 has 13 amino acids. Germline V CDR1 and CDR2: SGDLS, YYNGEE. V dropped 2 bases and J dropped 5; count of bases not matched to a gene: 4. Here the CDR3 DNA reads TGTGCCAGCAGCGTCCGACAGGGAGACGAGCAGTACTTC. It yields the protein CASSVRQGDEQYF.

There are a few counts of this clone. The V call is TRBV30, the J call TRBJ2-6, with D tentatively TRBD1 or TRBD2 (5 bases each). The CDR3 is made up of 16 amino acids. Deletions cut 0 bases from V and 0 bases from J, with 9 bases between. Germline CDR1 GTSNPN, CDR2 SVGIG (reference sequence). CDR3 bases: TGTGCCTGGAGTGTATGGGGGAGCTCTGGGGCCAACGTCCTGACTTTC. This gives the protein CAWSVWGSSGANVLTF.

This clone appeared a few times. The chain employs TRBV7-9 and TRBJ1-1; no firm D call. This CDR3 has 12 residues. V was shortened by 8 bases and J by 0 bases, with 7 bases between the two germline ends. Germline assignment: CDR1 SEHNR and CDR2 FQNEAQ (reference sequence). CDR3 DNA: TGTGCCAGCCGCGGGGTGAACACTGAAGCTTTCTTT. Amino acid sequence: CASRGVNTEAFF. Full variable domain (remainder filled in from reference TRBV7-9 and TRBJ1-1): DTGVSQNPRHKITKRGQNVTFRCDPISEHNRLYWYRQTLGQGPEFLTYFQNEAQLEKSRLLSDRFSAERPKGSFSTLEIQRTEQGDSAMYLCASRGVNTEAFFGQGTRLTVV.

The chain carries TRBV28 and TRBJ2-7; 7 bases are a match to TRBD1. After removal of 10 bases from V and 4 bases from J, the junction contained 10 bases not matched to a gene. The CDR3 totals 13 residues. Germline V gene sequence: CDR1 MDHEN, CDR2 SYDVKM. The CDR3 protein is CATTGTDFYEQYF. The CDR3 DNA reads as TGTGCCACTACCGGGACAGATTTTTACGAGCAGTACTTC.

The chain is built from TRBV30 and TRBJ1-1; no definite D call. Trimming shortened V by 0 bases and J by 0 bases, and 2 bases separated the two germline ends. Per the germline V gene, CDR1 is GTSNPN and CDR2 is SVGIG (reference sequence). The CDR3 spans 12 residues. CDR3: CAWSVLNTEAFF. The CDR3 bases are TGTGCCTGGAGTGTCTTGAACACTGAAGCTTTCTTT.

The V call is TRBV6-1, the J call TRBJ1-1; 7 nucleotides align to TRBD1. The V gene's germline CDR1 is MNHNS and CDR2 SASEGT. The CDR3 runs to 15 residues. V gave up 5 bases and J gave up 0 bases; unmatched junction bases: 6. The DNA of the CDR3 is TGTGCCAGCAGTCTCCAGACAGGGATGAACACTGAAGCTTTCTTT. Translating gives CASSLQTGMNTEAFF.

The J gene is TRBJ1-2, the V gene TRBV20-1; 7 bases agree with TRBD1. The CDR3 has 11 amino acids. Germline V gene sequence: CDR1 DFQATT, CDR2 SNEGSKA (reference sequence). Trimming at V came to 7 bases and at J to 4 bases, leaving 3 bases not matched to a gene. CDR3 sequence: CSGDRSYGYTF. CDR3 bases: TGCAGTGGGGACAGAAGCTATGGCTACACCTTC.

The chain combines TRBV7-9 with TRBJ1-2, with 8 bases identical to TRBD1. The ends lost 5 bases at V and 2 bases at J; junction bases unmatched: 13. Per germline, CDR1 SEHNR and CDR2 FQNEAQ (reference sequence). CDR3 length: 17 amino acids. The chain's CDR3 is CASSHTLLDRANYGYTF. The CDR3 DNA sequence: TGTGCCAGCAGCCACACCCTCTTGGACAGGGCGAACTATGGCTACACCTTC.

This clone was picked up many times. The gene calls are TRBV18 and TRBJ2-7; the D call may be TRBD1 or TRBD2 (5 bases each). In germline, CDR1 is KGHSH, CDR2 LQKENI. Trimming shortened V by 3 bases and J by 0 bases, and 6 bases separated the two germline ends. CDR3 length: 13 amino acids. CDR3 sequence reads: CASSPGTSYEQYF. The CDR3 region has the DNA TGTGCCAGCTCACCTGGGACCTCCTACGAGCAGTACTTC.

V and J are TRBV28 and TRBJ1-1; the D is unclear. This CDR3 has 12 amino acids. V gave up 7 bases and J gave up 1 base, with 7 bases separating them. Germline V gene sequence: CDR1 MDHEN, CDR2 SYDVKM. The CDR3 DNA sequence: TGTGCCAGCACCAAATGGAACACTGAAGCTTTCTTT. Translated: CASTKWNTEAFF.